The present entry profiles one T cell receptor (beta chain) with its context. The antigen is undetermined. The data belong to a study of vaccination and CD4 T cells after COVID-19. Study-level results: Median numbers of SARS-CoV-2-reactive clonotypes increased from around 19 to 38 (not a significant change).

The study sequenced cultured CD4+ T cell DNA using the Oncomine TCR Beta short-read assay. TCRdb analysed the PCR reads with MiXCR anew, one entry per CDR3 protein. The table lists 9,700 or so distinct CDR3 sequences, 60% to 75% of them singletons, with over 20% in the top ten. Indicated treatment: roughly 10-day PBMC culture with coronavirus spike peptide pools or control peptides (ViraFEST assay). Gathered ahead of the COVID-19 pandemic (2011-2018) were the CD4+ T cells of the unexposed donor. Once peptide pools had expanded antigen-specific T cells, ViraFEST sequenced TCRs. PBMCs were cultured at around 2 million per well with roughly 10 IU/ml IL-2 and approximately 9.7 ug/ml peptide pools. Germline loops: CDR1 MNHEY, CDR2 SVGEGT. Trimming cost V 5 bases and J 2 bases; bases outside gene matches: 7. The CDR3 covers 15 residues.

The TCR comes from a human donor in good health. The rearrangement uses TRBV6-2 or TRBV6-3 and TRBJ2-5, with TRBD2 matching over 8 bases. Sequencing input: CD4+ T cells from blood, cultured in vitro. The CDR3 region is CASSRSGAGQETQYF. CDR3 DNA sequence: TGTGCCAGCAGTCGTAGCGGGGCGGGACAAGAGACCCAGTACTTC.